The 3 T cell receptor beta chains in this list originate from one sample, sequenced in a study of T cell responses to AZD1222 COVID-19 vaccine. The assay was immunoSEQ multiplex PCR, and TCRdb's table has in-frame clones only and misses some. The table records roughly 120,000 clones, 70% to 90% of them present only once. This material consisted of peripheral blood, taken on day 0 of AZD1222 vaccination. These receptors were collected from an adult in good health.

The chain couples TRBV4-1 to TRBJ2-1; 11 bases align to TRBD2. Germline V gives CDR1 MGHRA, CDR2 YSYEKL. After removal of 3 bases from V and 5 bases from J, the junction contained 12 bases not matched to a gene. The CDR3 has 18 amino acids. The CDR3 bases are TGCGCCAGCAGCCACCCCATGGGGAAGGGACTAGCGGACAATGAGCAGTTCTTC. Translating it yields CASSHPMGKGLADNEQFF.

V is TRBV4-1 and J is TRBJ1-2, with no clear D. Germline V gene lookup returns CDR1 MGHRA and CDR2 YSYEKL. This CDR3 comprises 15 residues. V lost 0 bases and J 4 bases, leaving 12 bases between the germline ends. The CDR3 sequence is CASSQDTARGYGYTF. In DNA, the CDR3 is TGCGCCAGCAGCCAAGATACGGCCCGAGGCTATGGCTACACCTTC.

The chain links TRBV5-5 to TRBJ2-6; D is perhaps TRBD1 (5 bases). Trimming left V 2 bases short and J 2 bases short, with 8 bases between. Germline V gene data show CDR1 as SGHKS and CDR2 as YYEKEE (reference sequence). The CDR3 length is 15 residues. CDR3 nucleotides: TGTGCCAGCAGCTTCCAGGGTCCTGGGGCCAACGTCCTGACTTTC. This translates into CASSFQGPGANVLTF. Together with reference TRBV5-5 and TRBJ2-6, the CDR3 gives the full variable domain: DAGVTQSPTHLIKTRGQQVTLRCSPISGHKSVSWYQQVLGQGPQFIFQYYEKEERGRGNFPDRFSARQFPNYSSELNVNALLLGDSALYLCASSFQGPGANVLTFGAGSRLTVL.